This entry describes one T cell receptor (beta chain). Per the study methods: Nucleated cell counts were estimated from reference gene primer amplification. Sequencing was performed with immunoSEQ multiplex PCR; in TCRdb, only in-frame clones are kept and a portion is missing. V, J and clone size derive from that table, while D and trimming were established from the DNA sequence. Here the sample spans approximately 100,000 clones, approximately 85% being singletons. V was trimmed by 5 bases and J by 0 bases, leaving 8 bases between them. The CDR3 runs 13 residues. Germline V gene lookup returns CDR1 GTSNPN and CDR2 SVGIG (reference sequence). This record comes from a study of blood T cell repertoires in COVID-19. Study in general: The origin of the acute and convalescent COVID-19 samples was the United States, Italy and Spain.

Sequenced sample: peripheral blood. This TCR was sampled from a man aged 55 to 70 with acute or convalescent COVID-19. This chain uses TRBV30 with TRBJ1-3, with a weak D call TRBD1 (5 bases). CDR3 sequence (DNA): TGTGCCTGGGACAGTAGCTCTGGAAACACCATATATTTT. This gives the protein CAWDSSSGNTIYF.